The next 30 T cell receptor beta chains were all read from a single sample in a study of T-cell reconstitution after alpha-beta-depleted transplantation in children. Preparation of the TCRbeta library involved a method that used unique molecular identifiers. MiXCR, run by TCRdb on the PCR reads, gives a single entry per CDR3 protein. The table records 7,000 to 9,500 distinct CDR3 sequences, about 30% of them present only once. This specimen consisted of peripheral blood, obtained 60 days after TCRalphabeta/CD19-depleted stem cell transplant. Source of these receptors: a boy under two years old who had a stem cell transplant for SCID, so the T cells may come from the graft donor.

This clonotype was picked up a small number of times. This sequence joins TRBV11-1 and TRBJ2-3; a weak D match, TRBD2 (5 bases). In germline, CDR1 is SGHAT, CDR2 FQDESV (reference sequence). This CDR3 is built from 15 residues. The V end lost 2 bases, the J end lost 2 bases, and 11 bases lay between the germline ends. In nucleotides, the CDR3 is TGTGCCAGCAGCTTATATGAGGGATACACAGATACGCAGTATTTT. Encoded protein: CASSLYEGYTDTQYF.

The genes are TRBV28 and TRBJ2-2; D is ambiguous. Germline CDR1 reads MDHEN; CDR2 reads SYDVKM. V lost 6 bases to trimming and J lost 0 bases, with 14 bases between them. This CDR3 has 16 amino acids. Here the CDR3 reads CASSSPLPTNTGELFF. DNA of the CDR3: TGTGCCAGCAGCTCCCCTCTACCAACGAACACCGGGGAGCTGTTTTTT.

This clonotype is medium-sized (0.01 to 0.1%). The genes are TRBV12-3 or TRBV12-4 and TRBJ1-3, with D possibly TRBD1 on 5 matching bases. The length of the CDR3 is 16 residues. Deletions cut 6 bases from V and 1 base from J, with 16 bases between. The CDR3 nucleotides are TGTGCCAGCAGCCTACTTAGGGACTTGTCTGGAAACACCATATATTTT. Translation gives CASSLLRDLSGNTIYF.

The rearrangement links TRBV27 to TRBJ2-3; D gene unclear. V lost 3 bases, J lost 4 bases, and 8 bases lay in between. Germline CDR1 reads MNHEY; CDR2 reads SMNVEV (reference sequence). This CDR3 region has 13 residues. In DNA, the CDR3 is TGTGCCAGCAGTTTTGCTAGTCCAGATACGCAGTATTTT. Its protein product is CASSFASPDTQYF.

The CDR3 reads CASSQVGTGGYEQYF. In nucleotides, the CDR3 is TGCGCCAGCAGCCAAGTCGGGACAGGGGGCTACGAGCAGTACTTC. The chain is built from TRBV4-1 and TRBJ2-7, with 11 positions matching TRBD1. Per germline, CDR1 MGHRA and CDR2 YSYEKL. V lost 1 base, J lost 3 bases, and 2 bases stayed unmatched. This CDR3 has 15 amino acids.

This clonotype is judged medium-sized (0.01 to 0.1%). The chain has TRBV14 and TRBJ2-7; 8 nucleotides line up with TRBD2. Germline CDR1 is SGHDN and CDR2 is FVKESK. There are 19 residues in the CDR3. J was trimmed by 0 bases and V by 1 base; bases with no gene match: 14. The CDR3 reads CASSQVGLASDSGSYEQYF. DNA for the CDR3: TGTGCCAGCAGCCAAGTTGGACTAGCATCCGACTCGGGCTCCTACGAGCAGTACTTC.

This clonotype is medium-sized by share. V usage is TRBV21-1 and J usage is TRBJ2-4; the table's D call of TRBD1 was not tested on the DNA. TRBV21-1 is flagged as a pseudogene. The CDR3 is 12 amino acids. CDR3: CASITGDVIQYF. Written as DNA, the CDR3 is TGTGCCAGCATCACGGGGGATGTCATTCAGTACTTC.

This clonotype was counted at least ten times. The chain joins TRBV6-1 to TRBJ1-1; 7 bases are shared with TRBD1. CDR1 and CDR2 (germline): MNHNS, SASEGT. The CDR3 covers 17 residues. V shed 3 bases, J shed 1 base, and the junction held 11 bases outside the gene matches. CDR3 loop: CASSEYPWTGPNTEAFF. The CDR3 coding sequence is TGTGCCAGCAGTGAGTACCCCTGGACAGGCCCGAACACTGAAGCTTTCTTT.

V is TRBV2 and J is TRBJ2-3; TRBD2 aligns across 12 bases. The germline V gene encodes CDR1 SNHLY and CDR2 FYNNEI. V was pared by 9 bases and J by 3 bases, with 1 base of the junction left unmatched. This CDR3 region has 13 residues. The DNA for the CDR3 is TGTGCCAGAGGGACTAGCGGGACAGATACGCAGTATTTT. This gives the protein CARGTSGTDTQYF.

This clonotype counts as medium-sized. The chain has TRBV29-1 and TRBJ2-5; 7 nucleotides line up with TRBD1. J was trimmed by 1 base and V by 7 bases; bases with no gene match: 3. The germline V gene encodes CDR1 SQVTM and CDR2 ANQGSEA. CDR3 length equals 12 residues. The CDR3 spells CSGRDSQETQYF. The CDR3 DNA follows: TGCAGCGGTCGGGACAGCCAAGAGACCCAGTACTTC.

V usage is TRBV29-1 and J usage is TRBJ1-2; D gene unclear. Germline V gene lookup returns CDR1 SQVTM and CDR2 ANQGSEA. CDR3 length: 10 residues. V lost 7 bases to trimming and J lost 6 bases, with 9 bases between them. The CDR3 loop reads CSASTDGYTF. For the CDR3, the DNA is TGCAGCGCGTCGACGGATGGCTACACCTTC.

The chain links TRBV3-1 to TRBJ2-5; 12 bases are a match to TRBD1. This CDR3 has 16 residues. Germline CDR1 is LGHDT and CDR2 is YNNKEL (reference sequence). V gave up 4 bases and J gave up 5 bases; unmatched junction bases: 8. CDR3 sequence: CASSLRDRGLWETQYF. CDR3 DNA: TGTGCCAGCAGCCTCCGGGACAGGGGGCTCTGGGAGACCCAGTACTTC.

The chain couples TRBV4-1 to TRBJ2-5; TRBD1 agrees at 7 bases. Trimming took 3 bases from V and 2 from J; bases not matched to a gene: 9. The germline V gene encodes CDR1 MGHRA and CDR2 YSYEKL. The CDR3 sequence is 16 residues long. CDR3 sequence: CASSQTPGQKQETQYF. In DNA, the CDR3 is TGCGCCAGCAGCCAGACCCCGGGACAGAAACAAGAGACCCAGTACTTC.

This clonotype is labeled medium-sized. The chain is built from TRBV7-9 and TRBJ2-5; 7 nucleotides agree with TRBD1. Germline CDR1 is SEHNR and CDR2 is FQNEAQ (reference sequence). This CDR3 has 16 residues. The ends lost 5 bases at V and 3 bases at J; junction bases unmatched: 12. CDR3 DNA sequence: TGTGCCAGCAGCCCCCAAGCCCGGGACAGAGAAGAGACCCAGTACTTC. Amino acids: CASSPQARDREETQYF.

Only a few counts were recorded for this clonotype. The chain links TRBV7-9 to TRBJ2-5; D uncertain. Germline CDR1 is SEHNR and CDR2 is FQNEAQ (reference sequence). V lost 7 bases, J lost 3 bases, and 12 bases lay in between. The CDR3 loop spans 13 amino acids. The CDR3 DNA is TGTGCCAGCAACCGACTGACAAAAGAGACCCAGTACTTC. Translation: CASNRLTKETQYF.

The sample holds many counts of this clonotype. The V call is TRBV2, the J call TRBJ1-6; D ambiguous. Trimming cost V 4 bases and J 4 bases, with 8 bases left between them. The CDR3 is 14 residues long. The V gene's germline CDR1 is SNHLY and CDR2 FYNNEI. CDR3 sequence: CASSATVYNSPLHF. CDR3 coding DNA: TGTGCCAGCAGTGCTACAGTATATAATTCACCCCTCCACTTT. The variable domain in full, with the rest retrieved from reference TRBV2 and TRBJ1-6, is EPEVTQTPSHQVTQMGQEVILRCVPISNHLYFYWYRQILGQKVEFLVSFYNNEISEKSEIFDDQFSVERPDGSNFTLKIRSTKLEDSAMYFCASSATVYNSPLHFGNGTRLTVT.

This clonotype is medium-sized (0.01 to 0.1%). The J gene is TRBJ2-7, the V gene TRBV16; 7 nucleotides agree with TRBD1. The CDR3 sequence is 19 residues long. J lost 2 bases, V lost 1 base, and 17 bases had no gene match. From germline, CDR1 is KGHSY and CDR2 FQNENV. CDR3 in amino acids: CASSQFPLPPDRPTYEQYF. The CDR3 nucleotides are TGTGCCAGCAGCCAATTCCCCTTACCCCCGGACAGGCCCACCTACGAGCAGTACTTC.

This clonotype showed up many times. The V call is TRBV27, the J call TRBJ2-3; 10 positions match TRBD1. The length of the CDR3 is 15 residues. V was pared by 6 bases and J by 3 bases, with 6 bases of the junction left unmatched. Looked up from germline, CDR1 is MNHEY and CDR2 is SMNVEV (reference sequence). In nucleotides, the CDR3 is TGTGCCAGCAGACCAACGGGACAGGGGACAGATACGCAGTATTTT. Translated: CASRPTGQGTDTQYF.

In this sample, this clonotype is medium-sized. The rearrangement links TRBV12-3 or TRBV12-4 to TRBJ1-1, with D unclear. There are 13 residues in the CDR3. Deletions cut 3 bases from V and 3 bases from J, with 8 bases between. As DNA, the CDR3 is TGTGCCAGCAGTTTCAGAGGGCACACTGAAGCTTTCTTT. Residues: CASSFRGHTEAFF.

This clonotype is medium-sized in the sample. The rearrangement links TRBV10-3 to TRBJ2-7; D remains unclear. Trimming left V 8 bases short and J 2 bases short, with 10 bases between. The CDR3 has 12 residues. Germline V gives CDR1 ENHRY, CDR2 SYGVKD. The CDR3 region has the DNA TGTGCCATCGGACGGGTCCCCTACGAGCAGTACTTC. Amino acids: CAIGRVPYEQYF.

The rearrangement links TRBV5-1 to TRBJ2-1; 8 bases fit TRBD2. The CDR3 extends over 15 amino acids. Per the germline V gene, CDR1 is SGHRS and CDR2 is YFSETQ. The V gene end was trimmed by 2 bases and the J gene end by 2 bases; junction bases not matched to a gene: 3. CDR3 in DNA: TGCGCCAGCAGCTTTCTAGCGGGCCCCTACAATGAGCAGTTCTTC. It yields the protein CASSFLAGPYNEQFF.

The table lists this clonotype with many counts. The chain carries TRBV11-2 and TRBJ1-2, with D possibly TRBD1 on 6 matching bases. V lost 0 bases and J lost 4, with 15 bases in between. CDR1 SGHAT and CDR2 FQNNGV come from the germline V gene. The CDR3 loop spans 16 amino acids. In DNA, the CDR3 is TGTGCCAGCAGCTTAGATCTGGGGGGCAAATCCTATGGCTACACCTTC. It is translated as CASSLDLGGKSYGYTF.

V gene TRBV20-1 combines with J gene TRBJ2-1; TRBD2 aligns across 8 bases. Germline loops: CDR1 DFQATT, CDR2 SNEGSKA (reference sequence). This CDR3 contains 16 residues. J lost 1 base, V lost 1 base, and 6 bases had no gene match. Here the CDR3 reads CSARVKRERSYNEQFF. CDR3 sequence (DNA): TGCAGTGCTAGAGTTAAGCGGGAGCGTTCCTACAATGAGCAGTTCTTC.

There are many counts of this clonotype. This chain uses TRBV3-1 with TRBJ1-2, with D perhaps TRBD1 (5 bases). CDR1 is LGHDT, CDR2 YNNKEL, per germline (reference sequence). The CDR3 runs 15 residues. V was clipped by 1 base and J by 4 bases, with 13 bases between them. The CDR3, as DNA: TGTGCCAGCAGCCAAGTGAATAGGACAAGCTATGGCTACACCTTC. Its protein is CASSQVNRTSYGYTF.

By sample fraction, this clonotype is medium-sized. J is TRBJ2-7 and V is TRBV10-3, with D possibly matching TRBD2 (5 bases). The V gene's germline CDR1 is ENHRY and CDR2 SYGVKD. This CDR3 has 13 residues. V was shortened by 7 bases and J by 3 bases, with 13 bases between the two germline ends. The CDR3 here is CAITKDSVYEQYF. CDR3 in DNA: TGTGCCATCACCAAGGACTCCGTCTACGAGCAGTACTTC.

The chain recombines TRBV15 with TRBJ2-1; D may correspond to TRBD1 or TRBD2 (6 bases each). Germline-derived CDR1 and CDR2 are LNHNV and YYDKDF (reference sequence). The CDR3 has 15 residues. V lost 1 base and J lost 9, with 16 bases in between. The CDR3 region is CATSRAYREDGEQFF. The CDR3 DNA is TGTGCCACCAGCAGAGCCTACAGGGAGGACGGTGAGCAGTTCTTC.

V usage is TRBV10-3 and J usage is TRBJ1-2, with D unclear. V lost 3 bases to trimming and J lost 2 bases, with 7 bases between them. The length of the CDR3 is 13 residues. In germline, CDR1 is ENHRY, CDR2 SYGVKD. CDR3 protein: CAISDIKNYGYTF. The CDR3 bases are TGTGCCATCAGTGACATAAAGAACTATGGCTACACCTTC.

The rearrangement links TRBV3-1 to TRBJ2-1; D unclear. The germline CDR1 and CDR2 sequences are LGHDT and YNNKEL (reference sequence). The V gene lost 1 base and the J gene lost 15 bases, with 16 bases spanning the gap. The CDR3 is made up of 13 amino acids. The CDR3 spells CASSQASIRRRFF. CDR3 nucleotides: TGTGCCAGCAGCCAAGCTTCCATCCGGCGCCGGTTCTTC.

The J gene is TRBJ2-3, the V gene TRBV13, with D possibly being TRBD2 (5 bases). The CDR3 has 15 amino acids. Trimming took 8 bases from V and 4 from J, leaving 19 bases between them. CDR1 is PRHDT and CDR2 is FYEKMQ in the germline V gene (reference sequence). The DNA for the CDR3 is TGTGCCAGCGGCCCCGGTGGGCTAGCCGCAGATACGCAGTATTTT. This sequence encodes CASGPGGLAADTQYF. Full variable domain (remainder filled in from reference TRBV13 and TRBJ2-3): AAGVIQSPRHLIKEKRETATLKCYPIPRHDTVYWYQQGPGQDPQFLISFYEKMQSDKGSIPDRFSAQQFSDYHSELNMSSLELGDSALYFCASGPGGLAADTQYFGPGTRLTVL.

The chain is built from TRBV9 and TRBJ2-2, with 9 nucleotides matching TRBD2. The CDR3 loop spans 18 amino acids. The V segment lost 3 bases and the J segment 0 bases; nucleotides outside the gene matches: 9. Germline CDR1 SGDLS, CDR2 YYNGEE. CDR3 sequence: CASSAGLALESNTGELFF. The CDR3 DNA reads as TGTGCCAGCAGCGCAGGACTAGCGCTTGAGTCGAACACCGGGGAGCTGTTTTTT.